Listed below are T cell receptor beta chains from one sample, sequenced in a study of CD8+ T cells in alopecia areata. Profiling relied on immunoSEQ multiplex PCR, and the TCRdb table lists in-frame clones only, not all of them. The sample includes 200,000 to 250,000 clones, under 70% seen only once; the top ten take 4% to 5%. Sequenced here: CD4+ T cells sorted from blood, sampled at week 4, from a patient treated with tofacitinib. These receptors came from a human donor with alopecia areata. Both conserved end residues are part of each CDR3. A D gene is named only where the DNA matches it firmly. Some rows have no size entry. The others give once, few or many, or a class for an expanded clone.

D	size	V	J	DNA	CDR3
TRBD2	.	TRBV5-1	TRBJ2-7	TGCGCCAGCAGCGCCACTAGCGGAGCCTACGAGCAGTACTTC	CASSATSGAYEQYF
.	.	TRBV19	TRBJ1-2	TGTGCCACCCGCTCTCGGGCAGGGACCTATGGCTACACCTTC	CATRSRAGTYGYTF
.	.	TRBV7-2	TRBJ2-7	TGTGCCAGCAGCTTAGATTACTACGAGCAGTACTTC	CASSLDYYEQYF
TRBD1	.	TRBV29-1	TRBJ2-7	TGCAGCGTTGAAGGGACAGGGGTTAACGAGCAGTACTTC	CSVEGTGVNEQYF
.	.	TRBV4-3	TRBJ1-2	TGCGCCAGCAGCCAAGACGTAGGGAAAGGATATGGCTACACCTTC	CASSQDVGKGYGYTF
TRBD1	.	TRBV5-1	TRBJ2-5	TGCGCCAGCAGCCGGACCGGGACAGAAAGAGAGACCCAGTACTTC	CASSRTGTERETQYF
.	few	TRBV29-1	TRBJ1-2	TGCAGCGCCACGGGGCAGGGGTATGGCTACACCTTC	CSATGQGYGYTF
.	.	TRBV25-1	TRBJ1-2	TGTGCCAGCAGTGACTCTTCCTGGGGCTACACCTTC	CASSDSSWGYTF
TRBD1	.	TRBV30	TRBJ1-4	TGTGCCTGGAATCGACAGGGGGCTAATGAAAAACTGTTTTTT	CAWNRQGANEKLFF
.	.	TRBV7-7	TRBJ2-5	TGTGCTAGCAGCTTAGGTTCAGGAGGGGGTGAGACCCAGTACTTC	CASSLGSGGGETQYF
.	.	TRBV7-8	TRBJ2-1	TGTGCCAGCAGCTTCTCTCAGCGGGAGCAGTTCTTC	CASSFSQREQFF
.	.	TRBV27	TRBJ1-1	TGTGCCAGCAAACACGCGACAGAGAACACTGAAGCTTTCTTT	CASKHATENTEAFF
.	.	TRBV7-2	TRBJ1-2	TGTGCCAGCAGCTCCAATCGGGCTAACTATGGCTACACCTTC	CASSSNRANYGYTF
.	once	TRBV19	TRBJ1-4	TGTGCCAGTAGTATAAGACAGAGGGAAGAAAAACTGTTTTTT	CASSIRQREEKLFF
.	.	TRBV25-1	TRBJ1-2	TGTGCCAGCAGTGAATTGCATCATGATATAGGCTACACCTTC	CASSELHHDIGYTF
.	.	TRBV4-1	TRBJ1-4	TGCGCCAGCAGCCAAGCTGAGGAAAAACTGTTTTTT	CASSQAEEKLFF
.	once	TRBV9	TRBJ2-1	TGTGCCAGCAGCCCAGGGAGGGGGCTAGGTGAGCAGTTCTTC	CASSPGRGLGEQFF
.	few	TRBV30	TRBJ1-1	TGTGCCTGGAGTGTCTTGAACACTGAAGCTTTCTTT	CAWSVLNTEAFF
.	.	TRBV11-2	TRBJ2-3	TGTGCCAGCAGCTTGATAGCAGATACGCAGTATTTT	CASSLIADTQYF
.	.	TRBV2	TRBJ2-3	TGTGCCAGCAGCCTACGTAATACGCAGTATTTT	CASSLRNTQYF
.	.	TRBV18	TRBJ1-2	TGTGCCAGCTCACCACTGGGGAACAACTATGGCTACACCTTC	CASSPLGNNYGYTF
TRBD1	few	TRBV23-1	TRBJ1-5	TGCGCCAGCAGTCAATCGTTCCAGGGGGAGAAGCCCCAGCATTTT	CASSQSFQGEKPQHF
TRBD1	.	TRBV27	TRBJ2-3	TGTGCCAGCAGTTTGCAGACAGGGCCTGGCACAGATACGCAGTATTTT	CASSLQTGPGTDTQYF
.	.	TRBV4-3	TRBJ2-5	TGCGCCAGCAGCCAAGGACTACAAGAGACCCAGTACTTC	CASSQGLQETQYF
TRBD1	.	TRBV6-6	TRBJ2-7	TGTGCCAGCAGTTACTCTGCAGGGGGATACGAGCAGTACTTC	CASSYSAGGYEQYF
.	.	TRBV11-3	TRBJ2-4	TGTGCCAGCAGCCCGGCCGGGAACAAAAACATTCAGTACTTC	CASSPAGNKNIQYF
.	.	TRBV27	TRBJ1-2	TGTGCCAGCAGTTTTCTCGACTCGAGTGGCTACACCTTC	CASSFLDSSGYTF
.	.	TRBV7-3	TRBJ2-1	TGTGCCAGCAGTACGGGGGTCCCTTATGGTGAGCAGTTCTTC	CASSTGVPYGEQFF
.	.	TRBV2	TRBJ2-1	TGTGCCAGCAGTCAACAGGACAATGAGCAGTTCTTC	CASSQQDNEQFF
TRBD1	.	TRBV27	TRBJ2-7	TGTGCCAGCAGTCAACTGACAGGGAAGGTGGCCTACGAGCAGTACTTC	CASSQLTGKVAYEQYF
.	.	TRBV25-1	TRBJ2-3	TGTGCCAGCCTCGACCTGACTAGAGGGGGAGATACGCAGTATTTT	CASLDLTRGGDTQYF
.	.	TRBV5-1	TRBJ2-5	TGCGCCAGCAGCGTACGCCAAGAGACCCAGTACTTC	CASSVRQETQYF
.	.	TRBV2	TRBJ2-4	TGTGCCAGCAGTCCACCCGTAAAGCGTGACATTCAGTACTTC	CASSPPVKRDIQYF
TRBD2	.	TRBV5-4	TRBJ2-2	TGTGCCAGCAGCCTGACTAGCGGGGGCCCCCCCGGGGAGCTGTTTTTT	CASSLTSGGPPGELFF
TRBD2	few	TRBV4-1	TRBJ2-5	TGCGCCAGCAGCCAGGGGACTAGGTCGGGCGAGACCCAGTACTTC	CASSQGTRSGETQYF
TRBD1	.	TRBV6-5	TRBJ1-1	TGTGCCAGCAGGCGACAGGGGAACACTGAAGCTTTCTTT	CASRRQGNTEAFF
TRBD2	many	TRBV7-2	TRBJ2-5	TGTGCCAGCAGTCGAACGGGGGGGCATGAGACCCAGTACTTC	CASSRTGGHETQYF
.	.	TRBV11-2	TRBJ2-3	TGTGCCAGCAGCTTAGATCGACAGCAGTATTTT	CASSLDRQQYF
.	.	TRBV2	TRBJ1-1	TGTGCTGGAAGTGGCGGGAGCGCTTTCTTT	CAGSGGSAFF
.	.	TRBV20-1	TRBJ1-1	TGCAGTGCTAGACCAACCGTTGAAGCTTTCTTT	CSARPTVEAFF
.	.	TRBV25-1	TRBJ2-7	TGTGCCAGCAGCCGGGCAGAGCCCTACGAGCAGTACTTC	CASSRAEPYEQYF
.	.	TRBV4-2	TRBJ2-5	TGTGCCAGCAGCCACTCCGGACAGCAAGAGACCCAGTACTTC	CASSHSGQQETQYF
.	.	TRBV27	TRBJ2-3	TGTGCCAGCAGTTTAGGGCTACCTCCGGATACGCAGTATTTT	CASSLGLPPDTQYF
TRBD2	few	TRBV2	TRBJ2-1	TGTGCCAGCAGGGCCGGGACTAGCCTTTCCTACAATGAGCAGTTCTTC	CASRAGTSLSYNEQFF
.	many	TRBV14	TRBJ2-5	TGTGCCAGCAGCGGACAGAGCGCCGAGACCCAGTACTTC	CASSGQSAETQYF
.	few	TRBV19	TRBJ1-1	TGTGCCAGTAGTATCGGGCGGAACACTGAAGCTTTCTTT	CASSIGRNTEAFF
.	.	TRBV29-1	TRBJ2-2	TGCAGCGTTGAAAGGGGCCTCGGGGAGCTGTTTTTT	CSVERGLGELFF
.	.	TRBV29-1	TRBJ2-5	TGCAGCGTTGAGGTAACGGCCCGAGGGGCCCAGTACTTC	CSVEVTARGAQYF